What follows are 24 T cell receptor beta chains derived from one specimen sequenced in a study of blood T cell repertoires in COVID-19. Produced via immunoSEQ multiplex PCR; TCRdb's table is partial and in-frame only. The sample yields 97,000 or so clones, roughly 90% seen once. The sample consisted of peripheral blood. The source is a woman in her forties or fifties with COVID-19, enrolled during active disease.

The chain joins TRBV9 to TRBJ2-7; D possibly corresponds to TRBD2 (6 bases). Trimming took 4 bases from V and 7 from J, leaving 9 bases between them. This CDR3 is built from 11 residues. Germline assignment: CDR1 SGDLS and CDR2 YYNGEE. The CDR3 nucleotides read TGTGCCAGCAGCCCGGCGGGAGAGCAGTACTTC. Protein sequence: CASSPAGEQYF.

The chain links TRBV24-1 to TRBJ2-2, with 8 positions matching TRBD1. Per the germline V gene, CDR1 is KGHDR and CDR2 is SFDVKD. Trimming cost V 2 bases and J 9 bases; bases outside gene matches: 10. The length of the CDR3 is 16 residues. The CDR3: CATSDSGQGWARELFF. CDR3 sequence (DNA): TGTGCCACCAGTGATTCCGGACAGGGATGGGCCAGGGAGCTGTTTTTT.

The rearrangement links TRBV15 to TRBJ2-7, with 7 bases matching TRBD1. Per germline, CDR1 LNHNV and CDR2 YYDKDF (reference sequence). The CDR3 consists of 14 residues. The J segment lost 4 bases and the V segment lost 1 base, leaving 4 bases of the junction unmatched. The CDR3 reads CATSRGQGWYEQYF. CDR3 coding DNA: TGTGCCACCAGCAGAGGACAGGGTTGGTACGAGCAGTACTTC.

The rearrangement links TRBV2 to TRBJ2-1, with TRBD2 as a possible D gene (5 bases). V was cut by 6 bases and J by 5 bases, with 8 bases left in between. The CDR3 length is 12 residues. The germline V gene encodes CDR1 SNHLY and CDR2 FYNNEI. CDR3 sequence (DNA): TGTGCCAGCAGAGGACTGAACAATGAGCAGTTCTTC. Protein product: CASRGLNNEQFF.

The CDR3 spells CASSQWASGATGELFF. As DNA, the CDR3 is TGTGCCAGCAGCCAGTGGGCTAGCGGGGCAACCGGGGAGCTGTTTTTT. V gene TRBV3-1 (or the pseudogene TRBV3-2) combines with J gene TRBJ2-2, with 9 bases matching TRBD2. V was clipped by 3 bases and J by 5 bases; unmatched bases: 7. CDR3 length equals 16 residues. Germline CDR1 reads LGHDT; CDR2 reads YNNKEL (reference sequence).

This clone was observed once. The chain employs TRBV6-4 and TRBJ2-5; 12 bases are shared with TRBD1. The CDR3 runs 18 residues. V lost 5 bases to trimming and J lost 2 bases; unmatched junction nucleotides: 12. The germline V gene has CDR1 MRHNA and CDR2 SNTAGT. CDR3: CASSPRDRGRGLQETQYF. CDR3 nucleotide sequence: TGTGCCAGCAGTCCCCGGGACAGGGGGCGCGGCCTACAAGAGACCCAGTACTTC.

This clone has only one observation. The CDR3 region has the DNA TGTGCCAGTAGTATACCCGGGACAGATAACCAGCAGTACTTC. Translation gives CASSIPGTDNQQYF. The genes are TRBV19 and TRBJ2-7, with TRBD1 identical over 7 bases. There are 14 residues in the CDR3. Trimming at V came to 2 bases and at J to 8 bases, leaving 9 bases not matched to a gene. CDR1 LNHDA and CDR2 SQIVND come from the germline V gene (reference sequence).

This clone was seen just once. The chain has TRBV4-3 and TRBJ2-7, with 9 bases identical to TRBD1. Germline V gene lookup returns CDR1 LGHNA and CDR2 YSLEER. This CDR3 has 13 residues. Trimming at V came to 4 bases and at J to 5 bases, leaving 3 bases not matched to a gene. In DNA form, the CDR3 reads TGCGCCAGCAGCCTGGGACAGGGACACGAGCAGTACTTC. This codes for CASSLGQGHEQYF.

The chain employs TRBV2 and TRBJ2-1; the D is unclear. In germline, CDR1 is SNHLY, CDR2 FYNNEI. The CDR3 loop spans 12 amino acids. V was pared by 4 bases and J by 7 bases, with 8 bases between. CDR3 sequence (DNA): TGTGCCAGCAGTGCACTGAAGAATGAGCAGTTCTTC. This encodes CASSALKNEQFF. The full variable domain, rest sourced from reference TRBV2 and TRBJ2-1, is EPEVTQTPSHQVTQMGQEVILRCVPISNHLYFYWYRQILGQKVEFLVSFYNNEISEKSEIFDDQFSVERPDGSNFTLKIRSTKLEDSAMYFCASSALKNEQFFGPGTRLTVL.

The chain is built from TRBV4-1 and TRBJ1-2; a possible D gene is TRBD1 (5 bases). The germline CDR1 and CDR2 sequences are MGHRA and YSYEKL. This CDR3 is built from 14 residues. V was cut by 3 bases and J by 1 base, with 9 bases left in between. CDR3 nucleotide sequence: TGCGCCAGCAGCCAGATGACAGTTAACTATGGCTACACCTTC. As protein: CASSQMTVNYGYTF.

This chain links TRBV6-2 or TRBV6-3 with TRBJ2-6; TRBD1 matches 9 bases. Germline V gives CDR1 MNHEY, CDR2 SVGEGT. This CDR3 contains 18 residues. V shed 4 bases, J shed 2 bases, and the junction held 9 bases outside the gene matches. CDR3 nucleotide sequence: TGTGCCAGCAGTTTCCCGACAGGGGGTACCCCTGGGGCCAACGTCCTGACTTTC. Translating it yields CASSFPTGGTPGANVLTF.

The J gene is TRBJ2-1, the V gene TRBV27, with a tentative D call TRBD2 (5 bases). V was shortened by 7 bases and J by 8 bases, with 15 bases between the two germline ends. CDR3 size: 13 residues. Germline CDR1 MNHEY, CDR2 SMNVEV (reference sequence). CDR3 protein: CASTPEVTDEQFF. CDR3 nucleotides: TGTGCCAGCACCCCGGAGGTAACAGATGAGCAGTTCTTC.

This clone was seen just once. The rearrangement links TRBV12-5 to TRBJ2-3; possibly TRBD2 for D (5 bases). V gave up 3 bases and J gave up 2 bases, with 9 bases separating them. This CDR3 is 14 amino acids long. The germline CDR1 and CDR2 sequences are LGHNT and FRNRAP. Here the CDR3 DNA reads TGTGCTAGTGGTTTTCGGGGAACCACAGATACGCAGTATTTT. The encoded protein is CASGFRGTTDTQYF. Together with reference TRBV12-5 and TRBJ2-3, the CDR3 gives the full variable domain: DARVTQTPRHKVTEMGQEVTMRCQPILGHNTVFWYRQTMMQGLELLAYFRNRAPLDDSGMPKDRFSAEMPDATLATLKIQPSEPRDSAVYFCASGFRGTTDTQYFGPGTRLTVL.

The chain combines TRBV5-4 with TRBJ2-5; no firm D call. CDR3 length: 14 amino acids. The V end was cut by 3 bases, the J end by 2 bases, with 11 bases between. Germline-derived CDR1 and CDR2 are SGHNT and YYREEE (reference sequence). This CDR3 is CASSSSNSQETQYF. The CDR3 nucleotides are TGTGCCAGCAGCTCATCCAACTCACAAGAGACCCAGTACTTC.

The CDR3 nucleotides read TGCGCCAGCAGTGAGTTCGGACTAGCGGGGGGGCTCTACAATGAGCAGTTCTTC. Amino acid sequence: CASSEFGLAGGLYNEQFF. The chain is built from TRBV10-2 and TRBJ2-1; 15 nucleotides agree with TRBD2. The CDR3 length is 18 residues. The germline V gene has CDR1 WSHSY and CDR2 SAAADI. The J segment lost 3 bases and the V segment lost 1 base, leaving 4 bases of the junction unmatched.

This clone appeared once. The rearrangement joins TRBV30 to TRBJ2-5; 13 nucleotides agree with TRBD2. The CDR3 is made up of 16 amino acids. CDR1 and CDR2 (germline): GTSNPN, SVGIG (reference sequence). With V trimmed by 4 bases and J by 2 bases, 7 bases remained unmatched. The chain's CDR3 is CAWKGLAGRKQETQYF. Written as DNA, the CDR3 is TGTGCCTGGAAGGGACTAGCGGGGCGAAAACAAGAGACCCAGTACTTC.

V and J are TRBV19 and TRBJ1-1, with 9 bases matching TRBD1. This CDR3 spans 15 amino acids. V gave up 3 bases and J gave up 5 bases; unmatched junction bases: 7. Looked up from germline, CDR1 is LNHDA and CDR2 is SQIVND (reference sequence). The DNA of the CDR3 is TGTGCCAGTAGTATTAAGGCAGGGACAGGGACTGAAGCTTTCTTT. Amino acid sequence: CASSIKAGTGTEAFF.

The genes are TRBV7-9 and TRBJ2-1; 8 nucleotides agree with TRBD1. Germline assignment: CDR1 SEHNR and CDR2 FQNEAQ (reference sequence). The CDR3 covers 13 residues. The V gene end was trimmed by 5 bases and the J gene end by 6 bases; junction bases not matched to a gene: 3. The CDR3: CASSRGQVNEQFF. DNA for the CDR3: TGTGCCAGCAGCAGGGGACAGGTCAATGAGCAGTTCTTC.

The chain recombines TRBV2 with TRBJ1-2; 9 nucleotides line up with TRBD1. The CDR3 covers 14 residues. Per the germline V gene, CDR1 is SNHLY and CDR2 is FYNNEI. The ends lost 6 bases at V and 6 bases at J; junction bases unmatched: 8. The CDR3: CASRGDRDRNGYTF. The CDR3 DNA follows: TGTGCCAGCAGGGGGGACAGGGATCGCAATGGCTACACCTTC.

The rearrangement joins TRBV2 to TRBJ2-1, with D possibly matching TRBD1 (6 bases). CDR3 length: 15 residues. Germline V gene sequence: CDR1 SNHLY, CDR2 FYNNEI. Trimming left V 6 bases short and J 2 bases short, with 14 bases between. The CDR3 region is CASSPGQPTYNEQFF. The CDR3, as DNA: TGTGCCAGCAGCCCGGGACAACCAACCTACAATGAGCAGTTCTTC.

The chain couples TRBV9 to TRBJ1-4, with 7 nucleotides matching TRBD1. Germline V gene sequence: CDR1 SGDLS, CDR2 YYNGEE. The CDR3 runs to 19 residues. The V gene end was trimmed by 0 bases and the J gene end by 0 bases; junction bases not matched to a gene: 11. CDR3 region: CASSVAGGPSTATNEKLFF. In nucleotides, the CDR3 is TGTGCCAGCAGCGTAGCAGGGGGTCCCTCTACTGCAACTAATGAAAAACTGTTTTTT. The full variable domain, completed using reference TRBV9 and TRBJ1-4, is DSGVTQTPKHLITATGQRVTLRCSPRSGDLSVYWYQQSLDQGLQFLIQYYNGEERAKGNILERFSAQQFPDLHSELNLSSLELGDSALYFCASSVAGGPSTATNEKLFFGSGTQLSVL.

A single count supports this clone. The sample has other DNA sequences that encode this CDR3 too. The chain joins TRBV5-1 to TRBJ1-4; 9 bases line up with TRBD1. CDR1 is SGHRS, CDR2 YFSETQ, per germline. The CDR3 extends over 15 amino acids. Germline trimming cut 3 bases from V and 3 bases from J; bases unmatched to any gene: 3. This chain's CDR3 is CASSSQGAANEKLFF. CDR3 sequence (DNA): TGCGCCAGCAGCTCACAGGGGGCCGCTAATGAAAAACTGTTTTTT.

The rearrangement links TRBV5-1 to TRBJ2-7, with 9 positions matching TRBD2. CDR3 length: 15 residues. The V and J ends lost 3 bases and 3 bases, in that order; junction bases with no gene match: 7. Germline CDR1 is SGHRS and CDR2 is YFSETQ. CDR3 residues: CASSSSGGLGYEQYF. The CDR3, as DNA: TGCGCCAGCAGCTCCAGCGGGGGGCTCGGCTACGAGCAGTACTTC. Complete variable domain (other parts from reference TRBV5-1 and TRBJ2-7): KAGVTQTPRYLIKTRGQQVTLSCSPISGHRSVSWYQQTPGQGLQFLFEYFSETQRNKGNFPGRFSGRQFSNSRSEMNVSTLELGDSALYLCASSSSGGLGYEQYFGPGTRLTVT.

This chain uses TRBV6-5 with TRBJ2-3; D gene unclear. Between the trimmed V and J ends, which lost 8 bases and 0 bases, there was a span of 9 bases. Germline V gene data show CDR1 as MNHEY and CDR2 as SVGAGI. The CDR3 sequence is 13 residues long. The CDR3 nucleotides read TGTGCCAGCGTGGCCCCCAGCACAGATACGCAGTATTTT. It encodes CASVAPSTDTQYF.